Below are 21 T cell receptor beta chains sequenced from a single sample in a study of technical replicates of blood from a handful of donors. The method was immunoSEQ multiplex PCR; TCRdb's version includes in-frame clones alone and lacks a portion of them. Of roughly 62,000 clones in the sample, approximately 95% were seen once. Material: PBMCs. The source of these receptors is a human donor in good health. Some clones in this sample may be carry-over from other donors' samples.

This clone has only one observation. This chain joins TRBV5-1 and TRBJ2-1, with TRBD2 identical over 13 bases. Trimming at V came to 3 bases and at J to 4 bases, leaving 1 base not matched to a gene. CDR3 length: 15 residues. Per germline, CDR1 SGHRS and CDR2 YFSETQ. In nucleotides, the CDR3 is TGCGCCAGCAGCTCGACTAGCGGGGGGTACAATGAGCAGTTCTTC. Its protein product is CASSSTSGGYNEQFF.

The chain combines TRBV4-3 with TRBJ1-2; D possibly corresponds to TRBD1 (6 bases). The CDR3 is made up of 15 amino acids. From germline, CDR1 is LGHNA and CDR2 YSLEER. With 3 bases removed from V and 5 bases from J, the gap between germline ends came to 16 bases. The CDR3 DNA reads as TGCGCCAGCAGCCAGGGTAGAGGGGGAATTTATGGCTACACCTTC. Amino acids: CASSQGRGGIYGYTF.

To note about this clone: Other DNA sequences in the same sample also yield this CDR3. The chain employs TRBV4-1 and TRBJ2-2; perhaps TRBD2 as D (6 bases). Trimming left V 1 base short and J 2 bases short, with 11 bases between. Germline V gives CDR1 MGHRA, CDR2 YSYEKL. This CDR3 contains 16 residues. This CDR3 is CASSQVTSRNTGELFF. The CDR3 coding sequence is TGCGCCAGCAGCCAAGTAACTAGCAGAAACACCGGGGAGCTGTTTTTT.

This sequence joins TRBV9 and TRBJ2-1; D call uncertain. Germline V lookup: CDR1 SGDLS, CDR2 YYNGEE. The V and J ends lost 0 bases and 0 bases respectively, with 19 bases between them. This CDR3 is built from 19 residues. This chain's CDR3 is CASSVAANERKSSYNEQFF. CDR3 in DNA: TGTGCCAGCAGCGTAGCCGCGAATGAGCGTAAGAGCTCCTACAATGAGCAGTTCTTC. The full variable domain, with the rest looked up from reference TRBV9 and TRBJ2-1, is DSGVTQTPKHLITATGQRVTLRCSPRSGDLSVYWYQQSLDQGLQFLIQYYNGEERAKGNILERFSAQQFPDLHSELNLSSLELGDSALYFCASSVAANERKSSYNEQFFGPGTRLTVL.

This sequence joins TRBV18 and TRBJ1-3, with no clear D. Germline CDR1 and CDR2: KGHSH and LQKENI. The ends were cut back, 2 bases at V and 1 base at J, with 15 bases in the middle. This CDR3 spans 17 amino acids. CDR3 in DNA: TGTGCCAGCTCACCAAGACCTCCCTCCGGGTCTGGAAACACCATATATTTT. It codes for CASSPRPPSGSGNTIYF. Based on the CDR3 plus reference TRBV18 and TRBJ1-3, the full variable domain is NAGVMQNPRHLVRRRGQEARLRCSPMKGHSHVYWYRQLPEEGLKFMVYLQKENIIDESGMPKERFSAEFPKEGPSILRIQQVVRGDSAAYFCASSPRPPSGSGNTIYFGEGSWLTVV.

This chain joins TRBV7-3 and TRBJ2-2; a weak D match, TRBD1 (6 bases). The CDR3 extends over 16 amino acids. The ends were cut back, 5 bases at V and 0 bases at J, with 13 bases in the middle. Germline CDR1 SGHTA, CDR2 FQGTGA. DNA of the CDR3: TGTGCCAGCAGCCCGCAGGGGTCGTCGAACACCGGGGAGCTGTTTTTT. It is translated as CASSPQGSSNTGELFF.

The chain has TRBV7-9 and TRBJ2-7; TRBD2 is a possible D gene (5 bases). Between the trimmed V and J ends, which lost 5 bases and 7 bases, there was a span of 18 bases. The germline gives CDR1 SEHNR, CDR2 FQNEAQ (reference sequence). The CDR3 contains 14 residues. This CDR3 is CASSPDGDSREQYF. DNA for the CDR3: TGTGCCAGCAGCCCGGACGGGGATTCTAGGGAGCAGTACTTC.

The genes are TRBV6-6 and TRBJ1-5; D may be TRBD1 (6 bases). V was pared by 7 bases and J by 0 bases, with 13 bases between. Germline CDR1 is MNHNY and CDR2 is SVGAGI (reference sequence). The CDR3 runs 15 residues. Written as DNA, the CDR3 is TGTGCCAGCACCCAACAGGGATATAGCAATCAGCCCCAGCATTTT. Its translation is CASTQQGYSNQPQHF.

The gene calls are TRBV18 and TRBJ2-2; D is possibly TRBD1 (5 bases). Trimming removed 2 bases from V and 9 bases from J, with 10 bases in between. Germline CDR1 reads KGHSH; CDR2 reads LQKENI. The CDR3 length is 13 residues. The CDR3 sequence is CASSPARDRELFF. The CDR3, as DNA: TGTGCCAGCTCACCAGCCAGGGATCGGGAGCTGTTTTTT.

The chain carries TRBV7-9 and TRBJ2-2; 7 positions agree with TRBD1. Germline CDR1 reads SEHNR; CDR2 reads FQNEAQ (reference sequence). The CDR3 runs to 15 residues. J was trimmed by 3 bases and V by 1 base; bases with no gene match: 2. In DNA, the CDR3 is TGTGCCAGCAGCTTAGGGGACAGCGACACCGGGGAGCTGTTTTTT. Its protein product is CASSLGDSDTGELFF.

CDR3 sequence reads: CSVGLAGGRETQYF. DNA of the CDR3: TGCAGCGTGGGGCTAGCGGGAGGGAGGGAGACCCAGTACTTC. V gene TRBV29-1 combines with J gene TRBJ2-5; TRBD2 matches at 12 bases. This CDR3 spans 14 amino acids. Trimming cost V 6 bases and J 5 bases; bases outside gene matches: 7. Germline V gene lookup returns CDR1 SQVTM and CDR2 ANQGSEA.

V is TRBV14 and J is TRBJ1-6, with D perhaps TRBD1 (6 bases). CDR3 length equals 15 residues. V lost 4 bases, J lost 2 bases, and 9 bases lay in between. Germline V lookup: CDR1 SGHDN, CDR2 FVKESK. CDR3 sequence (DNA): TGTGCCAGCAGCCCACGGACAGCCTATAATTCACCCCTCCACTTT. Amino acids: CASSPRTAYNSPLHF.

This clone was recorded once. The chain employs TRBV10-3 and TRBJ2-5; D remains unclear. Germline V gene sequence: CDR1 ENHRY, CDR2 SYGVKD. The CDR3 spans 13 residues. Trimming left V 0 bases short and J 5 bases short, with 7 bases between. The CDR3 here is CAISESRFETQYF. Written as DNA, the CDR3 is TGTGCCATCAGTGAGTCGAGATTTGAGACCCAGTACTTC.

V gene TRBV11-2 combines with J gene TRBJ1-5, with D perhaps matching TRBD1 (5 bases). The V gene's germline CDR1 is SGHAT and CDR2 FQNNGV. The V gene lost 5 bases and the J gene lost 6 bases, with 11 bases spanning the gap. The CDR3 length is 13 residues. The CDR3 is CASSGGVGQPQHF. CDR3 nucleotides: TGTGCCAGCAGCGGGGGGGTCGGTCAGCCCCAGCATTTT.

The chain links TRBV6-5 to TRBJ2-7; D ambiguous. The germline V gene has CDR1 MNHEY and CDR2 SVGAGI. The CDR3 runs 12 residues. The V gene lost 2 bases and the J gene lost 2 bases, with 4 bases spanning the gap. CDR3 nucleotides: TGTGCCAGCAGTTACGACACCTACGAGCAGTACTTC. Protein sequence: CASSYDTYEQYF.

The genes are TRBV5-5 and TRBJ2-7, with D perhaps matching TRBD1 (6 bases). The V and J ends lost 4 bases and 2 bases respectively, with 10 bases between them. Germline CDR1 SGHKS, CDR2 YYEKEE (reference sequence). CDR3 length: 13 amino acids. The CDR3 protein is CASSRTEAYEQYF. The CDR3 coding sequence is TGTGCCAGCAGCCGGACAGAAGCCTACGAGCAGTACTTC.

The chain is built from TRBV30 and TRBJ1-1; D gene ambiguous. Trimming pared 4 bases from V and 5 bases from J, leaving 14 bases between. The CDR3 contains 13 residues. The germline V gene encodes CDR1 GTSNPN and CDR2 SVGIG (reference sequence). CDR3 sequence: CAWIHGERTEAFF. CDR3 sequence (DNA): TGTGCCTGGATTCACGGGGAAAGGACTGAAGCTTTCTTT.

This clone was recorded once. The gene calls are TRBV2 and TRBJ1-1, with 11 bases lining up with TRBD1. Unmatched junction bases numbered 7, after V lost 5 bases and J lost 5 bases. The V gene's germline CDR1 is SNHLY and CDR2 FYNNEI. CDR3 length: 15 amino acids. In DNA form, the CDR3 reads TGTGCCAGCAGTCGGACAGGGGGCGTGGGGACTGAAGCTTTCTTT. Its protein product is CASSRTGGVGTEAFF.

This clone showed up just once. The chain links TRBV4-3 to TRBJ2-3; D gene ambiguous. The V gene lost 3 bases and the J gene lost 0 bases, with 10 bases spanning the gap. The germline CDR1 and CDR2 sequences are LGHNA and YSLEER. The CDR3 spans 15 residues. CDR3 residues: CASSHGETSTDTQYF. For the CDR3, the DNA is TGCGCCAGCAGCCATGGAGAGACTAGCACAGATACGCAGTATTTT.

The V call is TRBV6-1, the J call TRBJ2-7; 7 bases are a match to TRBD1. CDR3 length equals 12 residues. Germline CDR1 is MNHNS and CDR2 is SASEGT. Trimming took 6 bases from V and 3 from J; bases not matched to a gene: 2. CDR3 residues: CASRGQFYEQYF. In nucleotides, the CDR3 is TGTGCCAGCAGGGGACAGTTCTACGAGCAGTACTTC.

The gene calls are TRBV25-1 and TRBJ2-3; 7 bases line up with TRBD2. Trimming cost V 6 bases and J 9 bases; bases outside gene matches: 6. This CDR3 has 12 residues. Germline V gene sequence: CDR1 MGHDK, CDR2 SYGVNS. In nucleotides, the CDR3 is TGTGCCAGCAGCCCAGTGGGGGGGACGCAGTATTTT. This encodes CASSPVGGTQYF. Full variable domain (rest looked up from reference TRBV25-1 and TRBJ2-3): EADIYQTPRYLVIGTGKKITLECSQTMGHDKMYWYQQDPGMELHLIHYSYGVNSTEKGDLSSESTVSRIRTEHFPLTLESARPSHTSQYLCASSPVGGTQYFGPGTRLTVL.